The 17 T cell receptor beta chains below come from one sample, sequenced in a study of immune evolution from preneoplasia to lung adenocarcinoma (TCRdb year 2021). The library was obtained by the immunoSEQ multiplex PCR assay. TCRdb stores this immuneACCESS table with in-frame sequences only. Part of the clones is absent; in the studies checked, under half of the shortfall reflects unresolved V genes, and no reason is known for the rest. This sample is represented by around 4,000 clones; around 76% of them were singletons. Around 11% of the sample comes from the top ten. Input material: FFPE minimally invasive lung adenocarcinoma tissue. This specimen's cell subset or site label, interpreted: micro-invasive lung adenocarcinoma (MIA). The receptors shown here come from a person aged 70 to 85 with lung adenocarcinoma.

This clone was observed a few times. CDR3 region: CASSYFIGYGYTF. The CDR3 DNA reads TGTGCCAGCAGTTACTTTATCGGGTATGGCTACACCTTC. This chain connects TRBV6-5 to TRBJ1-2; no clear D. The germline CDR1 and CDR2 sequences are MNHEY and SVGAGI. V lost 1 base, J lost 5 bases, and 8 bases lay in between. The CDR3 runs 13 residues.

The V and J genes are TRBV27 and TRBJ1-5; D is ambiguous. Germline assignment: CDR1 MNHEY and CDR2 SMNVEV (reference sequence). The length of the CDR3 is 14 residues. Trimming took 3 bases from V and 0 from J, leaving 6 bases between them. As DNA, the CDR3 is TGTGCCAGCAGTTTTCGGTATAGCAATCAGCCCCAGCATTTT. It codes for CASSFRYSNQPQHF.

This clone occurred a few times. V is TRBV9 and J is TRBJ2-2; tentatively, D is TRBD2 (5 bases). Germline V gives CDR1 SGDLS, CDR2 YYNGEE. V was clipped by 0 bases and J by 5 bases, with 14 bases between them. This CDR3 has 16 amino acids. CDR3 sequence (DNA): TGTGCCAGCAGCGTAGGAGGCAGGAGACTAACCGGGGAGCTGTTTTTT. Translating it yields CASSVGGRRLTGELFF. The full variable domain, with the rest looked up from reference TRBV9 and TRBJ2-2, is DSGVTQTPKHLITATGQRVTLRCSPRSGDLSVYWYQQSLDQGLQFLIQYYNGEERAKGNILERFSAQQFPDLHSELNLSSLELGDSALYFCASSVGGRRLTGELFFGEGSRLTVL.

The genes are TRBV30 and TRBJ1-2; D gene ambiguous. The CDR3 contains 14 residues. Trimming took off 7 bases at V and 6 bases at J, with 21 bases between the two ends. Looked up from germline, CDR1 is GTSNPN and CDR2 is SVGIG (reference sequence). CDR3 nucleotides: TGTGCCTCGGCTCAAACCGGGGAATTGAATGGCTACACCTTC. Translating it yields CASAQTGELNGYTF.

The chain links TRBV11-2 to TRBJ2-7, with 7 bases fitting TRBD2. This CDR3 spans 15 amino acids. Trimming cost V 5 bases and J 0 bases; bases outside gene matches: 7. Germline CDR1 is SGHAT and CDR2 is FQNNGV. The CDR3, as DNA: TGTGCCAGCAGCCCAGGGACTAAGAGCTCCTACGAGCAGTACTTC. Its protein product is CASSPGTKSSYEQYF.

The chain carries TRBV4-1 and TRBJ1-1; D call uncertain. The CDR3 is 14 residues long. The V gene lost 3 bases and the J gene lost 1 base, with 9 bases spanning the gap. From germline, CDR1 is MGHRA and CDR2 YSYEKL. CDR3 bases: TGCGCCAGCAGCCACGATGGGGAGAACACTGAAGCTTTCTTT. This encodes CASSHDGENTEAFF.

The rearrangement uses TRBV7-3 and TRBJ2-3; TRBD2 agrees at 11 bases. There are 15 residues in the CDR3. Germline CDR1 reads SGHTA; CDR2 reads FQGTGA. Trimming at V came to 5 bases and at J to 4 bases, leaving 5 bases not matched to a gene. This CDR3 reads CASSPSSGRSDTQYF. DNA of the CDR3: TGTGCCAGCAGCCCATCTAGCGGGAGGTCAGATACGCAGTATTTT.

The V gene is TRBV19, the J gene TRBJ1-5; D is ambiguous. The CDR3 runs to 14 residues. V lost 3 bases, J lost 0 bases, and 6 bases lay in between. The germline V gene has CDR1 LNHDA and CDR2 SQIVND (reference sequence). Written as DNA, the CDR3 is TGTGCCAGTAGTATTATTTATAGCAATCAGCCCCAGCATTTT. Its translation: CASSIIYSNQPQHF.

The chain carries TRBV7-2 and TRBJ1-2; tentative D call: TRBD1 (5 bases). V lost 3 bases and J lost 6, with 14 bases in between. The germline V gene has CDR1 SGHTA and CDR2 FQGNSA. CDR3 length: 14 amino acids. CDR3 nucleotides: TGTGCCAGCAGCTTCAGACAGCCTCGCGATGGCTACACCTTC. It is translated as CASSFRQPRDGYTF.

This chain joins TRBV20-1 and TRBJ2-7; D is possibly TRBD2 (5 bases). The germline V and J ends were trimmed by 8 bases and 4 bases, with 12 bases remaining between them. Germline CDR1 is DFQATT and CDR2 is SNEGSKA (reference sequence). This CDR3 comprises 11 residues. The CDR3 protein is CSITERYEQYF. The CDR3 DNA reads TGCAGTATCACAGAGCGGTACGAGCAGTACTTC.

A remark on this clone: Distinct nucleotide sequences in the sample also encode this CDR3. V and J are TRBV29-1 and TRBJ2-3; D may be TRBD1 (6 bases). From germline, CDR1 is SQVTM and CDR2 ANQGSEA. The V gene lost 5 bases and the J gene lost 3 bases, with 12 bases spanning the gap. The CDR3 is 13 residues long. CDR3 amino acids: CSVTPRGTDTQYF. In DNA, the CDR3 is TGCAGCGTTACTCCCAGGGGTACAGATACGCAGTATTTT.

The rearrangement links TRBV9 to TRBJ2-7; 13 bases are a match to TRBD2. This CDR3 spans 14 amino acids. Trimming removed 4 bases from V and 7 bases from J; junction bases left unmatched: 5. CDR1 SGDLS and CDR2 YYNGEE come from the germline V gene. The CDR3 region is CASSLTSGRGEQYF. Written as DNA, the CDR3 is TGTGCCAGCAGCCTTACTAGCGGGAGGGGGGAGCAGTACTTC.

The chain recombines TRBV7-3 with TRBJ1-4; D is possibly TRBD1 (6 bases). Trimming took off 4 bases at V and 3 bases at J, with 15 bases between the two ends. The CDR3 spans 16 residues. The germline CDR1 and CDR2 sequences are SGHTA and FQGTGA. As DNA, the CDR3 is TGTGCCAGCAGCTCGAATACAGGGACGCCTAATGAAAAACTGTTTTTT. Its protein is CASSSNTGTPNEKLFF.

The J gene is TRBJ1-4, the V gene TRBV30; 7 nucleotides match TRBD1. Germline-derived CDR1 and CDR2 are GTSNPN and SVGIG (reference sequence). After removal of 2 bases from V and 1 base from J, the junction contained 7 bases not matched to a gene. The CDR3 runs 16 residues. CDR3 DNA: TGTGCCTGGAGTCCCAAGGGGGCGGAAACTAATGAAAAACTGTTTTTT. Translated, it gives CAWSPKGAETNEKLFF.

The chain joins TRBV28 to TRBJ2-6; the match to TRBD1 covers 9 bases. J gave up 2 bases and V 6 bases, and 8 bases lay outside the gene matches. This CDR3 contains 17 residues. The V gene's germline CDR1 is MDHEN and CDR2 SYDVKM. The CDR3 sequence: CASRTGQGYPGANVLTF. For the CDR3, the DNA is TGTGCCAGCAGGACGGGACAGGGTTACCCTGGGGCCAACGTCCTGACTTTC.

The V gene is TRBV7-9, the J gene TRBJ2-5; 11 positions match TRBD2. The CDR3 totals 15 residues. Germline loops: CDR1 SEHNR, CDR2 FQNEAQ (reference sequence). V was clipped by 5 bases and J by 5 bases; unmatched bases: 7. CDR3 DNA: TGTGCCAGCAGCCTTAGCGGGGGGGCCAGTGAGACCCAGTACTTC. Translated, it gives CASSLSGGASETQYF.

CDR3 bases: TGCGCCAGCAGCCAAGAATCAGGACTAGAGGCAGATACGCAGTATTTT. Protein sequence: CASSQESGLEADTQYF. The chain is built from TRBV4-1 and TRBJ2-3; 7 nucleotides align to TRBD2. V shed 0 bases, J shed 4 bases, and the junction held 7 bases outside the gene matches. CDR1 and CDR2 from the germline V gene are MGHRA and YSYEKL. This CDR3 comprises 16 residues.